This T cell receptor beta chain was identified during a study of CD8+ T cells in alopecia areata. Looking at the study overall: For the treated group, dosing was oral tofacitinib at 5 to 10 mg twice daily.

As to treatment: oral pan-JAK inhibitor, 5-10 mg twice daily. As concerns this clone: Its antigen is unidentified.

The CDR3 runs to 13 residues. V was shortened by 0 bases and J by 4 bases, with 5 bases between the two germline ends. CDR1 is ENHRY, CDR2 SYGVKD, per germline. RNA extraction was followed by reverse transcription into cDNA, which acted as the sequencing template. Profiled with immunoSEQ multiplex PCR; TCRdb holds only in-frame clones, not every one. Here the sample spans hundreds of thousands of clones, around three fifths being singletons. Study-level results: Higher clonality than in normal scalp was seen in lesional scalp, especially alopecia totalis/universalis. Because of a solitary nonresponder, the connection of baseline CD8+ expansion to response stays uncertain. A large proportion of expanded lesional clones were detected persisting in scalp and blood during tofacitinib.

Sequenced material: CD4+ T cells sorted from blood, taken at approximately week 51, from a patient treated with tofacitinib. This TCR was sampled from a human donor with alopecia areata. The chain carries TRBV10-3 and TRBJ2-3, with D possibly TRBD1 on 5 matching bases. The CDR3 coding sequence is TGTGCCATCAGTGAGTCAGGGGCAGATACGCAGTATTTT. Its translation is CAISESGADTQYF.